Sequencing of this T cell receptor (beta chain) was carried out in a study of metastatic and nonmetastatic thyroid tumors. The wider study: Malignant thyroid and benign thyroid patients provided blood and tumor or nodule tissue whose repertoires were compared.

Not a single patient had been given any form of treatment at any point before undergoing thyroid surgery. This clone was recorded many times. Its antigen is not identified. The V and J ends lost 5 bases and 3 bases, in that order; junction bases with no gene match: 10. There are 15 residues in the CDR3. CDR1 LNHDA and CDR2 SQIVND come from the germline V gene (reference sequence). In the source study's methods: A classifier for distant metastasis in papillary thyroid cancer was constructed using CDR3 differences observed across clinicopathological groups. From the PCR reads, TCRdb re-called clones with MiXCR. Clone size and V and J calls follow TCRdb, not the original study. The table lists about 30,000 clones, about 4% of them singletons. General observations from the study: Compared with benign nodules, malignant thyroid tumors were reported to have significantly higher TCR beta diversity in both blood and tumor.

The chain couples TRBV19 to TRBJ2-7, with 7 bases lining up with TRBD1. The sequencing input was blood. This TCR was recovered from a female donor with papillary thyroid cancer or a benign thyroid nodule (not recorded which). Some clones in this sample may be carry-over from other donors' samples. The DNA of the CDR3 is TGTGCCAGTAGTGTATTCGGACAGGCGGACTACGAGCAGTACTTC. Its protein is CASSVFGQADYEQYF.